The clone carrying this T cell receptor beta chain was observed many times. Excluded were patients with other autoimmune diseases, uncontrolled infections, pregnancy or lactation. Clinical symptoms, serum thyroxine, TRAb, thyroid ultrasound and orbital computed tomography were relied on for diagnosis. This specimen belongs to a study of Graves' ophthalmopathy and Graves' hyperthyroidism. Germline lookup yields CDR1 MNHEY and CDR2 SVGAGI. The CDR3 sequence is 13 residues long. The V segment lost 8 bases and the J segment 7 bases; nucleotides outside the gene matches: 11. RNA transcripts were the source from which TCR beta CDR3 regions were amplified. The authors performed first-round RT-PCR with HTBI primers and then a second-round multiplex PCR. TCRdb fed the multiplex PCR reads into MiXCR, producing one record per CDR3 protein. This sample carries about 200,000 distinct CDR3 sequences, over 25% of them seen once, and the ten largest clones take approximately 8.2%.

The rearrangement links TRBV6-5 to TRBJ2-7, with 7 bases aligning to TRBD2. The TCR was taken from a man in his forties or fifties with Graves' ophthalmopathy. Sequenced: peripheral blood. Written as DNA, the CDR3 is TGTGCCAGCGGTCGGACTAGGGATTTGGAGCAGTACTTC. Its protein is CASGRTRDLEQYF.